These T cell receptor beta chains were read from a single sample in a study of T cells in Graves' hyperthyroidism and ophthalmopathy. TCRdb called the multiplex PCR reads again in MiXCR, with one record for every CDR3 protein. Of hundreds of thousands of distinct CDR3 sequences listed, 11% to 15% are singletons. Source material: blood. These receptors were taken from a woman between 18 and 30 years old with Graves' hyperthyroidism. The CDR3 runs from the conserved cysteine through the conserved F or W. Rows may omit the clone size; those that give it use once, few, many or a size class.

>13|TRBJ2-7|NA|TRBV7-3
CASSQAVGYEQYF
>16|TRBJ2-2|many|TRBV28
CASSVTSARGTGELFF
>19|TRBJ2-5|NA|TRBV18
CASSPQAGPQLFGQETQYF
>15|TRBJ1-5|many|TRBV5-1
CASSFGTGNNQPQHF
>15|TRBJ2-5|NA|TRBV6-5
CASSYPGGGEETQYF
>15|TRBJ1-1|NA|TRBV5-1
CASSTLTGGRTEAFF
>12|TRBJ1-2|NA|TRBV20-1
CSARGPRAGYTF
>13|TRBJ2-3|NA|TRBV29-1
CSSRVPGADTQYF
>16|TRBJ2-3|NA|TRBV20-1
CSAVPTGRSSTDTQYF
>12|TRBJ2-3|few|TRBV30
CAWSVGPGPQYF
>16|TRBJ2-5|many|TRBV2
CASRRASQDRKETQYF
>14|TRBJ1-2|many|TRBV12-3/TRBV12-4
CASSLGRFDYGYTF
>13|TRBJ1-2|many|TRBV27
CASSPGGAGGYTF